Detailed here is one TCR beta chain. Its antigen is as yet unknown. This record belongs to a study of cytomegalovirus exposure and HLA in healthy donors. Study findings and constraints: On later analysis, the bulk of CMV-associated TCR beta chains appeared to be HLA-restricted. Segments of the TCR beta V type were, in most cases, productive about 87% or about 30% of the time in an earlier analysis. Later analysis identified 15,000 to 20,000 TCR beta sequences associated with HLA alleles, using a false discovery rate threshold of 0.05. The study put 150 to 200 TCR beta chains on its list as cytomegalovirus-associated.

This CDR3 spans 16 amino acids. Germline CDR1 reads SGHRS; CDR2 reads YFSETQ. J gave up 1 base and V 0 bases, and 5 bases lay outside the gene matches. The PCR employed 60 Vbeta primers together with 13 Jbeta primers. Method: immunoSEQ multiplex PCR; TCRdb's copy keeps in-frame clones and lacks some. The repertoire holds approximately 160,000 clones, with 75% to 85% as singletons. This receptor was identified in a woman between 45 and 65 years old in good health and CMV-seropositive. The sample taken for sequencing was PBMCs. This chain connects TRBV5-1 to TRBJ1-2; 8 nucleotides match TRBD1. The CDR3 reads CASSLGTGRNNYGYTF. The CDR3 nucleotides are TGCGCCAGCAGCTTGGGGACAGGGCGAAATAACTATGGCTACACCTTC.